This entry lists 30 T cell receptor beta chains sequenced from one sample in a study of OX40 agonist ivuxolimab in advanced cancers. The method behind the library was the immunoSEQ multiplex PCR assay. TCRdb obtained this table from immuneACCESS and retained in-frame rearrangements with V and J assigned. These tables miss some clones; where compared with another copy, unresolved V genes account for less than half of the shortfall, and the remainder is unexplained. For this sample the table gives approximately 90,000 clones, of which 87% were detected only once. The ten largest account for approximately 1.5% of the sample. The source material was CD4+ or CD8+ T cells sorted from blood, sampled in a trial of the OX40 agonist ivuxolimab. The receptor set was obtained from an adult with an advanced solid tumor such as melanoma, head and neck, liver or kidney cancer.

The chain is built from TRBV6-5 and TRBJ2-7, with 7 bases aligning to TRBD2. V dropped 0 bases and J dropped 6; count of bases not matched to a gene: 8. This CDR3 is built from 15 residues. Per germline, CDR1 MNHEY and CDR2 SVGAGI. CDR3 sequence reads: CASSYSFAGVAEQYF. For the CDR3, the DNA is TGTGCCAGCAGTTACTCGTTTGCGGGAGTTGCCGAGCAGTACTTC.

V is TRBV18 and J is TRBJ2-5; TRBD2 might be the D (6 bases). Trimming removed 3 bases from V and 4 bases from J, with 15 bases in between. CDR1 is KGHSH, CDR2 LQKENI, per germline. The CDR3 runs 15 residues. CDR3 coding DNA: TGTGCCAGCTCACCTGTAGACGGGAGAGGAGAGACCCAGTACTTC. Amino acids: CASSPVDGRGETQYF.

This chain uses TRBV29-1 with TRBJ2-7, with TRBD1 matching over 7 bases. The CDR3 has 13 residues. The V segment lost 2 bases and the J segment 6 bases; nucleotides outside the gene matches: 7. The germline V gene has CDR1 SQVTM and CDR2 ANQGSEA. In DNA form, the CDR3 reads TGCAGCGTTGAAAGTAGTCAGGGGGTCGAGCAGTACTTC. Its translation is CSVESSQGVEQYF.

The CDR3 loop is CASTVSRGKLFF. The DNA of the CDR3 is TGTGCCAGCACAGTGTCCCGGGGTAAACTGTTTTTT. The V call is TRBV2, the J call TRBJ1-4; D ambiguous. This CDR3 has 12 amino acids. With 7 bases removed from V and 11 bases from J, the gap between germline ends came to 14 bases. CDR1 and CDR2 (germline): SNHLY, FYNNEI.

The table lists this clone with a count of one. This chain connects TRBV9 to TRBJ1-1, with D tentatively TRBD1 (6 bases). The CDR3 length is 12 residues. Germline CDR1 SGDLS, CDR2 YYNGEE. The V gene lost 2 bases and the J gene lost 12 bases, with 14 bases spanning the gap. The CDR3 region is CASSVEQGAPFF. CDR3 in DNA: TGTGCCAGCAGCGTCGAACAGGGCGCGCCTTTCTTT.

V and J are TRBV5-6 and TRBJ1-2, with D tentatively TRBD1 (5 bases). The length of the CDR3 is 12 residues. Between the trimmed V and J ends, which lost 2 bases and 8 bases, there was a span of 10 bases. Germline-derived CDR1 and CDR2 are SGHDT and YYEEEE. In nucleotides, the CDR3 is TGTGCCAGCAGCTTCGGTAGGGGCGGCTACACCTTC. Protein product: CASSFGRGGYTF.

The chain uses TRBV19 and TRBJ2-7; TRBD1 aligns across 10 bases. The CDR3 covers 16 residues. The V gene's germline CDR1 is LNHDA and CDR2 SQIVND (reference sequence). J was trimmed by 5 bases and V by 3 bases; bases with no gene match: 10. The CDR3 region is CASSILGQGKPHEQYF. The CDR3 DNA reads TGTGCCAGTAGTATCCTGGGACAGGGGAAACCTCACGAGCAGTACTTC.

The chain couples TRBV6-5 to TRBJ2-3; the D is unclear. Trimming removed 6 bases at V and 6 bases at J, with 13 bases between. This CDR3 comprises 13 residues. Germline V lookup: CDR1 MNHEY, CDR2 SVGAGI. The DNA of the CDR3 is TGTGCCAGCAGCCCCCAGGAAAAGGATACGCAGTATTTT. Its protein product is CASSPQEKDTQYF.

V is TRBV10-3 and J is TRBJ2-1, with D maybe TRBD1 (5 bases). With 3 bases removed from V and 9 bases from J, the gap between germline ends came to 12 bases. Looked up from germline, CDR1 is ENHRY and CDR2 is SYGVKD. The CDR3 consists of 13 residues. This CDR3 is CAISDRRQLEQFF. The CDR3 coding sequence is TGTGCCATCAGTGACCGTCGACAGCTTGAGCAGTTCTTC.

This chain connects TRBV9 to TRBJ2-1, with 8 bases fitting TRBD2. Germline loops: CDR1 SGDLS, CDR2 YYNGEE. The CDR3 is 20 amino acids. The junction had 14 bases not matched to a gene; V was cut back by 0 bases and J by 0 bases. In DNA, the CDR3 is TGTGCCAGCAGCGTAGCTGCGGGACTAGATGACCTTAGCTCCTACAATGAGCAGTTCTTC. This gives the protein CASSVAAGLDDLSSYNEQFF.

The gene calls are TRBV12-5 and TRBJ1-1, with D unresolved. Germline V gene data show CDR1 as LGHNT and CDR2 as FRNRAP. The CDR3 has 13 residues. Trimming left V 2 bases short and J 1 base short, with 5 bases between. CDR3 nucleotides: TGTGCTAGTGGTTTGAAAGAGAACACTGAAGCTTTCTTT. Its translation is CASGLKENTEAFF.

The chain uses TRBV5-1 and TRBJ2-1; 7 nucleotides align to TRBD2. Germline trimming cut 1 base from V and 10 bases from J; bases unmatched to any gene: 11. Germline values: CDR1 SGHRS, CDR2 YFSETQ. The length of the CDR3 is 15 residues. The CDR3 reads CASSLIPGRGEEQFF. The CDR3 DNA reads TGCGCCAGCAGCTTGATTCCGGGACGGGGGGAAGAGCAGTTCTTC.

The CDR3: CASSLVAQETQYF. In DNA form, the CDR3 reads TGTGCCAGCAGCTTAGTCGCTCAAGAGACCCAGTACTTC. The chain joins TRBV7-2 to TRBJ2-5; D gene uncertain. Trimming cost V 1 base and J 2 bases, with 5 bases left between them. CDR3 length: 13 amino acids. In germline, CDR1 is SGHTA, CDR2 FQGNSA. The full variable domain, in which reference TRBV7-2 and TRBJ2-5 provide the parts outside the CDR3, is GAGVSQSPSNKVTEKGKDVELRCDPISGHTALYWYRQSLGQGLEFLIYFQGNSAPDKSGLPSDRFSAERTGGSVSTLTIQRTQQEDSAVYLCASSLVAQETQYFGPGTRLLVL.

The chain carries TRBV6-5 and TRBJ2-5; TRBD2 aligns across 7 bases. This CDR3 has 15 residues. CDR1 is MNHEY and CDR2 is SVGAGI in the germline V gene. V dropped 4 bases and J dropped 4; count of bases not matched to a gene: 9. CDR3 in DNA: TGTGCCAGCAGTTTAAGACTAGCCGGGAGAGAGACCCAGTACTTC. Translating gives CASSLRLAGRETQYF.

The V and J genes are TRBV11-2 and TRBJ2-6; no clear D. V was cut by 8 bases and J by 3 bases, with 14 bases left in between. The CDR3 extends over 15 amino acids. CDR1 and CDR2 from the germline V gene are SGHAT and FQNNGV. As DNA, the CDR3 is TGTGCCAGCTCTTTGGGGATCGGTGGGGCCAACGTCCTGACTTTC. As protein: CASSLGIGGANVLTF.

The V gene is TRBV6-5, the J gene TRBJ1-3, with unresolved D. The CDR3 has 15 residues. Trimming took 3 bases from V and 0 from J, leaving 9 bases between them. Germline V gene lookup returns CDR1 MNHEY and CDR2 SVGAGI. Here the CDR3 DNA reads TGTGCCAGCAGTTATCGGTGGAGCTCTGGAAACACCATATATTTT. Translating it yields CASSYRWSSGNTIYF.

This chain joins TRBV28 and TRBJ1-2; maybe TRBD1 (5 bases). The CDR3 is 14 residues long. Trimming pared 7 bases from V and 4 bases from J, leaving 16 bases between. Germline V gene lookup returns CDR1 MDHEN and CDR2 SYDVKM. The chain's CDR3 is CASTRGKDTYGYTF. Here the CDR3 DNA reads TGTGCCAGCACCCGGGGGAAGGACACCTATGGCTACACCTTC.

This clone has only a few counts. The chain combines TRBV10-3 with TRBJ2-1; D remains unclear. The CDR3 consists of 15 residues. The ends were cut back, 7 bases at V and 0 bases at J, with 13 bases in the middle. Germline V gives CDR1 ENHRY, CDR2 SYGVKD. CDR3 DNA sequence: TGTGCCATCAAGGACGGGCGAAGCTCCTACAATGAGCAGTTCTTC. Its protein is CAIKDGRSSYNEQFF.

This CDR3 is CASSWGPGQNYGYTF. The CDR3 coding sequence is TGCGCCAGCAGCTGGGGGCCGGGACAGAACTATGGCTACACCTTC. This rearrangement joins TRBV5-1 to TRBJ1-2; 7 bases match TRBD1. The CDR3 totals 15 residues. The V gene end was trimmed by 3 bases and the J gene end by 2 bases; junction bases not matched to a gene: 7. Germline lookup yields CDR1 SGHRS and CDR2 YFSETQ.

The chain uses TRBV4-3 and TRBJ1-4; 8 nucleotides line up with TRBD1. V lost 1 base to trimming and J lost 6 bases; unmatched junction nucleotides: 4. This CDR3 is 15 amino acids long. Germline V gene lookup returns CDR1 LGHNA and CDR2 YSLEER. The CDR3 spells CASSQAGQAYEKLFF. DNA for the CDR3: TGCGCCAGCAGCCAAGCGGGACAGGCTTATGAAAAACTGTTTTTT.

This clone has a handful of counts. The chain links TRBV2 to TRBJ1-1, with unresolved D. Germline lookup yields CDR1 SNHLY and CDR2 FYNNEI. The CDR3 is 12 amino acids. Trimming cost V 9 bases and J 3 bases, with 11 bases left between them. The CDR3, as DNA: TGTGCCAGTCTCCTACAAGACACTGAAGCTTTCTTT. Protein: CASLLQDTEAFF.

The V and J genes are TRBV9 and TRBJ2-1, with 7 bases aligning to TRBD2. There are 15 residues in the CDR3. From germline, CDR1 is SGDLS and CDR2 YYNGEE. With V trimmed by 1 base and J by 4 bases, 5 bases remained unmatched. The CDR3 reads CASSVNSGPYNEQFF. The CDR3 DNA is TGTGCCAGCAGCGTAAATAGCGGGCCTTACAATGAGCAGTTCTTC.

This sequence joins TRBV6-1 and TRBJ1-5; TRBD1 is a possible D gene (6 bases). Germline CDR1 is MNHNS and CDR2 is SASEGT. CDR3 length equals 15 residues. Trimming removed 0 bases from V and 11 bases from J, with 17 bases in between. The DNA for the CDR3 is TGTGCCAGCAGTGAAGCCGAGGTCTCAGACAGGACCCAGCATTTT. Amino acid sequence: CASSEAEVSDRTQHF.

The V gene is TRBV28, the J gene TRBJ2-1; D is perhaps TRBD2 (6 bases). V lost 7 bases, J lost 5 bases, and 12 bases lay in between. Per the germline V gene, CDR1 is MDHEN and CDR2 is SYDVKM. The CDR3 runs to 13 residues. In nucleotides, the CDR3 is TGTGCCAGCACCGCGGGCGGGGACAATGAGCAGTTCTTC. Translating it yields CASTAGGDNEQFF. The full variable domain, its missing parts supplied by reference TRBV28 and TRBJ2-1, is DVKVTQSSRYLVKRTGEKVFLECVQDMDHENMFWYRQDPGLGLRLIYFSYDVKMKEKGDIPEGYSVSREKKERFSLILESASTNQTSMYLCASTAGGDNEQFFGPGTRLTVL.

The chain is built from TRBV19 and TRBJ1-5; D is unclear. The CDR3 is 15 residues long. Germline values: CDR1 LNHDA, CDR2 SQIVND (reference sequence). Deletions cut 1 base from V and 5 bases from J, with 12 bases between. CDR3 sequence (DNA): TGTGCCAGTAGTATAGGAGGGAATAGGGATCAGCCCCAGCATTTT. It is translated as CASSIGGNRDQPQHF.

The genes are TRBV7-2 and TRBJ2-7; TRBD2 might be the D (5 bases). V lost 2 bases and J 6 bases, leaving 29 bases between the germline ends. The CDR3 runs to 19 residues. Germline V lookup: CDR1 SGHTA, CDR2 FQGNSA. In nucleotides, the CDR3 is TGTGCCAGCAGCTTATACGGACTTCAATGGGTGGGGATGATCAGCGAGCAGTACTTC. This encodes CASSLYGLQWVGMISEQYF.

The chain employs TRBV5-1 and TRBJ2-5; 9 nucleotides line up with TRBD1. The CDR3 runs 14 residues. CDR1 is SGHRS, CDR2 YFSETQ, per germline. V was clipped by 5 bases and J by 5 bases; unmatched bases: 7. The CDR3 is CASSFGQGRETQYF. The CDR3 DNA reads TGCGCCAGCAGTTTTGGACAGGGGCGGGAGACCCAGTACTTC.

Comments on this clone: Other DNA sequences in the sample encode the same CDR3. J is TRBJ1-2 and V is TRBV19; 8 bases map to TRBD1. This CDR3 is 13 amino acids long. V lost 5 bases and J lost 8; bases outside the gene matches: 7. Looked up from germline, CDR1 is LNHDA and CDR2 is SQIVND (reference sequence). The CDR3 protein is CASSPGQGRGYTF. In DNA, the CDR3 is TGTGCCAGTAGTCCCGGACAGGGTAGGGGCTACACCTTC.

The gene calls are TRBV19 and TRBJ2-7; 8 nucleotides line up with TRBD2. The CDR3 sequence is 14 residues long. CDR1 LNHDA and CDR2 SQIVND come from the germline V gene (reference sequence). Germline trimming cut 7 bases from V and 3 bases from J; bases unmatched to any gene: 8. CDR3 DNA: TGTGCCAGTACCCTGGGACTAGGGCTCTACGAGCAGTACTTC. Translated, it gives CASTLGLGLYEQYF.

J is TRBJ2-6 and V is TRBV4-1; tentatively, D is TRBD1 (5 bases). The CDR3 runs to 17 residues. V was pared by 0 bases and J by 0 bases, with 9 bases between. Germline V gene lookup returns CDR1 MGHRA and CDR2 YSYEKL. Here the CDR3 reads CASSQDRASSGANVLTF. DNA of the CDR3: TGCGCCAGCAGCCAAGACAGGGCAAGCTCTGGGGCCAACGTCCTGACTTTC.